This T cell receptor (beta chain) came from a study of shared clonotypes between healthy human individuals. Profiled with immunoSEQ multiplex PCR; TCRdb holds only in-frame clones, not every one. The table includes around 2,000,000 clones, 93% detected once. CD45RO-negative, CCR7-positively selected cells formed the naive CD8 fraction, excluding terminally differentiated effector memory CD45RA+ cells. The sequenced sample consisted of naive CD8+ T cells from PBMCs. This clonotype originated in a man aged 18 to 30 in good health. Some clones in this sample may be carry-over from other donors' samples.

CDR3 loop: CASSIDGPGTGMTEAFF. In DNA form, the CDR3 reads TGTGCCAGTAGTATAGATGGCCCCGGGACAGGGATGACTGAAGCTTTCTTT. J is TRBJ1-1 and V is TRBV19; 9 nucleotides line up with TRBD1. J was trimmed by 5 bases and V by 0 bases; bases with no gene match: 10. CDR1 LNHDA and CDR2 SQIVND come from the germline V gene (reference sequence). The CDR3 covers 17 residues. Looking up the rest from reference TRBV19 and TRBJ1-1 gives the full variable domain: DGGITQSPKYLFRKEGQNVTLSCEQNLNHDAMYWYRQDPGQGLRLIYYSQIVNDFQKGDIAEGYSVSREKKESFPLTVTSAQKNPTAFYLCASSIDGPGTGMTEAFFGQGTRLTVV.